Presented here are 19 T cell receptor beta chains from one specimen sequenced in a study of CD8+CD57+ T cells in acquired aplastic anemia. The template used for profiling TCR beta VDJ and CDR3 was genomic DNA. TCRdb itself ran the reads through MiXCR, one entry per CDR3 protein. Among 150,000 to 200,000 distinct CDR3 sequences listed, about 50% were seen once. Patients sequenced had flow cytometry evidence of CD8+CD57+ cell expansion. The sequencing sample was made of sorted CD4+, CD8+, or CD8+CD57+ T cells (not recorded which) from PBMCs. The receptors here all came from a human donor with aplastic anemia.

The chain joins TRBV24-1 to TRBJ2-1; possibly TRBD1 or TRBD2 for D (6 bases each). Trimming took 4 bases from V and 7 from J, leaving 16 bases between them. The CDR3 extends over 15 amino acids. Germline V gene sequence: CDR1 KGHDR, CDR2 SFDVKD. The CDR3 bases are TGTGCCACCAGTGAGGGGGGCGACAGGAGGAATGAGCAGTTCTTC. Translation: CATSEGGDRRNEQFF.

Regarding this clonotype: This sequence may be a read error, since a much larger clone differs from it by one base. This chain links TRBV5-1 with TRBJ2-1; the D gene could be TRBD1 or TRBD2 (6 bases each). The CDR3 is made up of 15 amino acids. Per germline, CDR1 SGHRS and CDR2 YFSETQ. Trimming removed 0 bases at V and 2 bases at J, with 9 bases between. In DNA, the CDR3 is TGCGCCAGCAGCTTGGGGGGGGCCACCTACAATGAGCAGTTCTTC. As protein: CASSLGGATYNEQFF.

This clonotype was picked up many times. The CDR3 sequence: CASNSGANYGYTF. Here the CDR3 DNA reads TGTGCCAGTAATTCGGGGGCTAACTATGGCTACACCTTC. The genes are TRBV19 and TRBJ1-2; tentatively, D is TRBD1 (5 bases). The CDR3 sequence is 13 residues long. Trimming removed 7 bases at V and 0 bases at J, with 9 bases between. Germline loops: CDR1 LNHDA, CDR2 SQIVND (reference sequence).

V usage is TRBV10-3 and J usage is TRBJ2-7; D unresolved. The CDR3 spans 15 residues. V lost 3 bases and J 0 bases, leaving 12 bases between the germline ends. Germline V gene lookup returns CDR1 ENHRY and CDR2 SYGVKD. For the CDR3, the DNA is TGTGCCATCAGTGAAGAACTCCTGAGCTCCTACGAGCAGTACTTC. It specifies CAISEELLSSYEQYF.

In this sample, this clonotype turned up many times. The chain has TRBV6-5 and TRBJ2-1; D remains unclear. Trimming took off 11 bases at V and 0 bases at J, with 11 bases between the two ends. This CDR3 spans 13 amino acids. CDR1 is MNHEY, CDR2 SVGAGI, per germline. Here the CDR3 reads CASAVSSYNEQFF. The CDR3, as DNA: TGTGCCTCGGCGGTCAGCTCCTACAATGAGCAGTTCTTC.

The chain uses TRBV11-2 and TRBJ2-7; 9 nucleotides match TRBD1. Losses at the gene ends were 5 bases for V and 2 bases for J; bases not matched to a gene: 10. From germline, CDR1 is SGHAT and CDR2 FQNNGV. CDR3 length: 16 amino acids. CDR3 bases: TGTGCCAGCAGCCAAGAGGGACAGGGCCATACCTACGAGCAGTACTTC. This codes for CASSQEGQGHTYEQYF.

With regard to this clonotype: The germline gene is not matched at one end of the junction; a read error may be the cause. The chain uses TRBV29-1 and TRBJ2-3, with 7 bases that match TRBD2. The CDR3 is made up of 17 amino acids. Germline V gives CDR1 SQVTM, CDR2 ANQGSEA. CDR3 coding DNA: TGCAGCGTTGATGTGACTAGCCCCGTCCCACCCACAGATACGCAGTACTTT. Residues: CSVDVTSPVPPTDTQYF.

This clonotype was seen many times. The rearrangement links TRBV11-2 to TRBJ2-3; 9 bases are a match to TRBD2. After removal of 2 bases from V and 5 bases from J, the junction contained 14 bases not matched to a gene. Germline V CDR1 and CDR2: SGHAT, FQNNGV. The CDR3 is 18 residues long. In DNA, the CDR3 is TGTGCCAGCAGCTTATTTAACGGGGTAGCGGGAGTGGGAGATACGCAGTATTTT. As protein: CASSLFNGVAGVGDTQYF.

As for this clonotype: Mismatch with germline at one junction end may stem from a read error. The chain is built from TRBV9 and TRBJ1-2; TRBD1 agrees at 9 bases. The germline V gene has CDR1 SGDLS and CDR2 YYNGEE. This CDR3 comprises 15 residues. The CDR3 nucleotides are TGTGCCAGCAGCCCCTCGGACAGGGGCGGCCACGGCTGCACCTTC. Protein product: CASSPSDRGGHGCTF.

The chain links TRBV7-3 to TRBJ2-1; no clear D gene. V was trimmed by 4 bases and J by 5 bases, leaving 6 bases between them. The CDR3 is made up of 12 amino acids. Germline V CDR1 and CDR2: SGHTA, FQGTGA. In nucleotides, the CDR3 is TGTGCCAGCAGCTCCGATCACAATGAGCAGTTCTTC. Translation: CASSSDHNEQFF.

The CDR3 loop is CATSLQDLSYEQYF. The CDR3 nucleotides are TGTGCCACCAGCCTACAGGACTTATCCTACGAGCAGTACTTC. The chain recombines TRBV15 with TRBJ2-7; the D call may be TRBD1 or TRBD2 (5 bases each). V was clipped by 5 bases and J by 1 base, with 12 bases between them. The CDR3 spans 14 residues. Germline CDR1 reads LNHNV; CDR2 reads YYDKDF (reference sequence). Together with reference TRBV15 and TRBJ2-7, the CDR3 gives the full variable domain: DAMVIQNPRYQVTQFGKPVTLSCSQTLNHNVMYWYQQKSSQAPKLLFHYYDKDFNNEADTPDNFQSRRPNTSFCFLDIRSPGLGDTAMYLCATSLQDLSYEQYFGPGTRLTVT.

This chain links TRBV10-1 with TRBJ2-3; tentative D call: TRBD1 (5 bases). With 0 bases removed from V and 3 bases from J, the gap between germline ends came to 10 bases. The CDR3 has 15 residues. The germline gives CDR1 WNHNN, CDR2 SYGVQD (reference sequence). CDR3 in amino acids: CASSESGQATDTQYF. For the CDR3, the DNA is TGCGCCAGCAGTGAGTCCGGACAAGCTACAGATACGCAGTATTTT.

This clonotype was detected many times. This chain connects TRBV7-9 to TRBJ1-2, with TRBD1 matching 7 bases. Looked up from germline, CDR1 is SEHNR and CDR2 is FQNEAQ (reference sequence). This CDR3 is built from 15 residues. With 5 bases clipped from V and 0 bases from J, the junction kept 6 bases outside the gene matches. The CDR3 bases are TGTGCCAGCAGCCAGGGGGGCAGAACTAACTATGGCTACACCTTC. It is translated as CASSQGGRTNYGYTF. Variable domain in full (rest from reference TRBV7-9 and TRBJ1-2): DTGVSQNPRHKITKRGQNVTFRCDPISEHNRLYWYRQTLGQGPEFLTYFQNEAQLEKSRLLSDRFSAERPKGSFSTLEIQRTEQGDSAMYLCASSQGGRTNYGYTFGSGTRLTVV.

The chain carries TRBV2 and TRBJ1-4; 8 nucleotides align to TRBD1. The CDR3 spans 15 residues. Unmatched junction bases numbered 7, after V lost 2 bases and J lost 8 bases. Germline V gene lookup returns CDR1 SNHLY and CDR2 FYNNEI. The CDR3 is CASSETGGFQEKLFF. DNA for the CDR3: TGTGCCAGCAGTGAAACAGGGGGGTTTCAGGAAAAACTGTTTTTT.

At least ten counts were recorded for this clonotype. The CDR3 DNA is TGTGCCAGCAGCCCCTGGGGGGGAACTGAAGCTTTCTTT. It encodes CASSPWGGTEAFF. The V call is TRBV7-2, the J call TRBJ1-1; tentatively, D is TRBD1 (5 bases). V was pared by 5 bases and J by 5 bases, with 12 bases between. CDR3 length: 13 amino acids. From germline, CDR1 is SGHTA and CDR2 FQGNSA.

The V call is TRBV30, the J call TRBJ1-2; D is ambiguous. The V gene's germline CDR1 is GTSNPN and CDR2 SVGIG (reference sequence). Trimming removed 1 base at V and 4 bases at J, with 4 bases between. The CDR3 sequence is 11 residues long. CDR3 coding DNA: TGTGCCTGGAGTGGGGGCTATGGCTACACCTTC. Translating it yields CAWSGGYGYTF.

The rearrangement uses TRBV10-3 and TRBJ2-7; 8 bases fit TRBD1. V lost 3 bases to trimming and J lost 2 bases; unmatched junction nucleotides: 3. This CDR3 has 14 amino acids. Germline values: CDR1 ENHRY, CDR2 SYGVKD. CDR3 bases: TGTGCCATCAGTGAACCGGACAGGGCCTACGAGCAGTACTTC. It translates to CAISEPDRAYEQYF.

The chain uses TRBV10-2 and TRBJ1-2; possible D gene TRBD1, 5 bases. Germline CDR1 and CDR2: WSHSY and SAAADI. With 6 bases removed from V and 6 bases from J, the gap between germline ends came to 14 bases. The CDR3 contains 13 residues. CDR3 bases: TGCGCCAGCAGGGACATAATTTACGATGGCTACACCTTC. This gives the protein CASRDIIYDGYTF.

In its sample, this clonotype was seen many times. The chain has TRBV6-1 and TRBJ2-1; D is unclear. V lost 8 bases to trimming and J lost 12 bases, with 11 bases between them. Per germline, CDR1 MNHNS and CDR2 SASEGT. The CDR3 contains 10 residues. CDR3 region: CASHNVRQFF. In DNA, the CDR3 is TGTGCCAGCCATAACGTACGGCAGTTCTTC.